This T cell receptor beta chain appears in the sequencing data of a study of T cell responses to AZD1222 COVID-19 vaccine. TCRdb keeps only in-frame clones here, not all; method: immunoSEQ multiplex PCR. The table lists 99,000 or so clones, approximately 89% of them singletons, with 3.3% in the top ten. A word on this clone: Antigen specificity is unknown.

General study findings and limits: White British donors predominated, females outnumbered males, and clonal diversity was possibly underestimated.

The sequence came from an adult who received the MenACWY meningococcal vaccine as a control. The material was peripheral blood, obtained 28 days after the second dose of the MenACWY control vaccine.

The CDR3 DNA reads as TGTGCCAGTAGTGGCTTGACAGGGGGTCGCTCTGGGGCCAACGTCCTGACTTTC. It yields the protein CASSGLTGGRSGANVLTF. The chain has TRBV19 and TRBJ2-6, with TRBD1 identical over 9 bases. The V segment lost 5 bases and the J segment 0 bases; nucleotides outside the gene matches: 8. The CDR3 is 18 residues long. Germline CDR1 reads LNHDA; CDR2 reads SQIVND (reference sequence).